The 13 T cell receptor beta chains listed next were all sequenced from one sample in a study of blood T cells in healthy people across ages. Through a sample-barcoded 5' primer and a J-beta primer mix, a second PCR was run for 7 to 11 cycles. Each CDR3 protein is one row after TCRdb ran MiXCR on the 5' RACE reads. The sample contains 1.5 million to 2 million distinct CDR3 sequences, around 50% of which appear only once. Material: blood. Receptor source: a woman in her thirties or forties in good health.

V gene TRBV5-1 combines with J gene TRBJ2-7, with D perhaps TRBD2 (6 bases). CDR1 is SGHRS, CDR2 YFSETQ, per germline. Trimming removed 4 bases from V and 6 bases from J, with 14 bases in between. The CDR3 sequence is 13 residues long. The CDR3 sequence: CASSAGPLGEQYF. The CDR3 nucleotides read TGCGCCAGCAGCGCGGGACCCCTCGGCGAGCAGTACTTC.

This clonotype was counted a few times. The V gene is TRBV24-1, the J gene TRBJ1-2; D is possibly TRBD1 (5 bases). Germline V lookup: CDR1 KGHDR, CDR2 SFDVKD. The V end lost 5 bases, the J end lost 3 bases, and 9 bases lay between the germline ends. The CDR3 has 13 amino acids. CDR3 sequence: CATSVARDYGYTF. The CDR3 region has the DNA TGTGCCACCAGTGTCGCCAGGGACTATGGCTACACCTTC.

This clonotype was seen more than once but under ten times. The rearrangement uses TRBV6-2 or TRBV6-3 and TRBJ2-1; 10 bases match TRBD2. The last part of the DNA fits TRBJ2-7 better; the J call may be wrong. The germline gives CDR1 MNHEY, CDR2 SVGEGT. This CDR3 has 15 residues. CDR3 amino acids: CASSWSGGAYNEQYF. CDR3 nucleotide sequence: TGTGCCAGCAGTTGGAGCGGGGGGGCATACAATGAGCAGTACTTC.

The rearrangement uses TRBV4-2 and TRBJ1-1, with TRBD1 identical over 7 bases. Trimming cost V 3 bases and J 3 bases; bases outside gene matches: 7. In germline, CDR1 is LGHNA, CDR2 YNFKEQ. The CDR3 covers 15 residues. The CDR3, as DNA: TGTGCCAGCAGCCAGGTCGACAGGGATTACACTGAAGCTTTCTTT. This encodes CASSQVDRDYTEAFF.

The CDR3 here is CASSYILQNTEAFF. The CDR3 DNA reads TGTGCCAGCAGTTATATTCTCCAGAACACTGAAGCTTTCTTT. V is TRBV6-1 and J is TRBJ1-1; D is undetermined. The V and J ends lost 5 bases and 1 base respectively, with 11 bases between them. The germline CDR1 and CDR2 sequences are MNHNS and SASEGT. The CDR3 length is 14 residues.

The chain is built from TRBV29-1 and TRBJ2-7, with 9 nucleotides matching TRBD2. Germline assignment: CDR1 SQVTM and CDR2 ANQGSEA. Losses at the gene ends were 5 bases for V and 1 base for J; bases not matched to a gene: 3. The CDR3 has 13 residues. CDR3 sequence: CSVRGGASYEQYF. DNA for the CDR3: TGCAGCGTTCGCGGGGGGGCGTCCTACGAGCAGTACTTC.

The chain joins TRBV28 to TRBJ2-3; a weak D match, TRBD2 (5 bases). V was trimmed by 4 bases and J by 3 bases, leaving 17 bases between them. The CDR3 is 16 amino acids. Germline CDR1 MDHEN, CDR2 SYDVKM. CDR3 residues: CASSSGLPYGTDTQYF. The CDR3 region has the DNA TGTGCCAGCAGTTCCGGACTCCCCTACGGGACAGATACGCAGTATTTT.

The rearrangement links TRBV27 to TRBJ2-1; either TRBD1 or TRBD2 may fit D (6 bases each). CDR3 length: 16 amino acids. Germline loops: CDR1 MNHEY, CDR2 SMNVEV (reference sequence). Trimming left V 4 bases short and J 3 bases short, with 16 bases between. Here the CDR3 reads CASSSPRGAIYNEQFF. CDR3 bases: TGTGCCAGCAGTTCCCCTAGGGGGGCAATCTACAATGAGCAGTTCTTC.

This chain joins TRBV28 and TRBJ1-2; 9 nucleotides align to TRBD1. The CDR3 extends over 15 amino acids. The germline V gene encodes CDR1 MDHEN and CDR2 SYDVKM. V lost 5 bases, J lost 5 bases, and 9 bases stayed unmatched. The CDR3 loop reads CASSIRTGAGYGYTF. Written as DNA, the CDR3 is TGTGCCAGCAGTATCCGGACAGGGGCTGGGTATGGCTACACCTTC.

This chain links TRBV12-3 or TRBV12-4 with TRBJ2-7; D is tentatively TRBD1 or TRBD2 (7 bases each). The J call may be incorrect, as the DNA end agrees better with TRBJ2-5. The CDR3 has 13 residues. CDR3 protein: CASIQGGGETQYF. CDR3 bases: TGTGCCAGCATCCAGGGGGGGGGAGAGACCCAGTACTTC.

This chain connects TRBV5-1 to TRBJ2-2; no clear D. The CDR3 length is 15 residues. Germline CDR1 and CDR2: SGHRS and YFSETQ. V shed 4 bases and J shed 3 bases, with 13 bases lying between them. CDR3: CASSPDGRDTGELFF. In DNA, the CDR3 is TGCGCCAGCAGCCCTGACGGAAGGGACACCGGGGAGCTGTTTTTT.

CDR3 coding DNA: TGCGCCAGCAGCTTCACAGCGGGGGGGCCCTACAATGAGCAGTTCTTC. Amino acids: CASSFTAGGPYNEQFF. The V gene is TRBV5-1, the J gene TRBJ2-1; 10 bases are shared with TRBD2. The CDR3 contains 16 residues. Trimming removed 2 bases from V and 2 bases from J; junction bases left unmatched: 4. The germline V gene has CDR1 SGHRS and CDR2 YFSETQ.

The V and J genes are TRBV13 and TRBJ1-2; possible D gene TRBD1, 6 bases. CDR1 and CDR2 (germline): PRHDT, FYEKMQ (reference sequence). The V end lost 5 bases, the J end lost 0 bases, and 16 bases lay between the germline ends. This CDR3 has 16 amino acids. As DNA, the CDR3 is TGTGCCAGCAGCGCAGGCATACAGGGAGCTAACTATGGCTACACCTTC. Translated, it gives CASSAGIQGANYGYTF.